This T cell receptor (beta chain) was sequenced for a study of blood T cell repertoires in COVID-19. This CDR3 has 17 residues. V dropped 2 bases and J dropped 6; count of bases not matched to a gene: 7. The germline V gene encodes CDR1 SGHTA and CDR2 FQGNSA. Original processing methods: Researchers report that nucleated cell counts were estimated from reference gene primer amplification. Produced via immunoSEQ multiplex PCR; TCRdb's table is partial and in-frame only. V and J calls and clone size are given by that table; D and trimming were obtained from the DNA. The table includes under 35,000 clones, about 85% detected once.

This clonotype was sampled from a woman aged 55-70 years with active COVID-19. This chain uses TRBV7-2 with TRBJ2-3; 14 nucleotides line up with TRBD2. Sequenced material: peripheral blood. Here the CDR3 DNA reads TGTGCCAGCAGCTTAAACTGGGGGACTAGCGGGAGTGATACGCAGTATTTT. Translated: CASSLNWGTSGSDTQYF.